This T cell receptor (beta chain) originates from a study of siplizumab effects on memory and regulatory T cells. Study-level results: Just a small share of alloreactive clones was traced back to unstimulated subsets.

The method was immunoSEQ multiplex PCR; TCRdb's version includes in-frame clones alone and lacks a portion of them. Among about 98,000 clones listed, more than 85% were seen once. The CDR3 is 14 residues long. The germline gives CDR1 LNHDA, CDR2 SQIVND (reference sequence). V was cut by 10 bases and J by 0 bases, with 13 bases left in between. Turning to this clone: Its antigen is not known.

This TCR was recovered from a human donor in good health. The sample comprised CD4+ T cells sorted from blood. The chain employs TRBV19 and TRBJ1-5; the D gene is possibly TRBD1 (5 bases). The CDR3 here is CATWGRNSNQPQHF. In nucleotides, the CDR3 is TGTGCCACGTGGGGACGGAATAGCAATCAGCCCCAGCATTTT.